One and the same sample provided the 8 T cell receptor beta chains below, sequenced in a study of blood T cell repertoires in COVID-19 (dated by TCRdb to 2020 to 2022). Libraries came from the immunoSEQ multiplex PCR assay. TCRdb took this table from immuneACCESS and kept in-frame rearrangements with V and J called. Such tables lack part of the clones; where checked against another copy, unresolved V genes explain under half of the gap, and the rest is unexplained. This sample gives 140,000 to 150,000 clones in total; around 90% of them show up just once. Of the sample, around 1.9% is held by the ten largest clones. Sequenced material: peripheral blood. Source of these receptors: a man in his 70s with acute or convalescent COVID-19.

The rearrangement joins TRBV27 to TRBJ1-6, with a tentative D call TRBD1 (5 bases). V lost 6 bases to trimming and J lost 6 bases, with 15 bases between them. Germline lookup yields CDR1 MNHEY and CDR2 SMNVEV (reference sequence). The CDR3 consists of 15 residues. Here the CDR3 DNA reads TGTGCCAGCAGGGCCCAGGGAGCGGGTAATTCACCCCTCCACTTT. Its protein is CASRAQGAGNSPLHF.

This chain joins TRBV28 and TRBJ1-2; D gene uncertain. The CDR3 runs to 12 residues. The V gene lost 5 bases and the J gene lost 4 bases, with 8 bases spanning the gap. Germline CDR1 and CDR2: MDHEN and SYDVKM. Here the CDR3 reads CASSVRGYGYTF. The CDR3 DNA is TGTGCCAGCAGTGTACGGGGCTATGGCTACACCTTC.

The CDR3 DNA reads TGTGCCAGCAGCTTAGGCGGGAGCCCGGGGGCCCAGTACTTC. Its translation is CASSLGGSPGAQYF. The chain uses TRBV11-3 and TRBJ2-5; 7 bases map to TRBD2. Trimming removed 1 base from V and 9 bases from J; junction bases left unmatched: 8. Germline CDR1 is SGHNT and CDR2 is YENEEA. CDR3 length equals 14 residues.

The genes are TRBV7-9 and TRBJ2-3, with 10 bases identical to TRBD2. The CDR3 loop spans 15 amino acids. V lost 3 bases, J lost 5 bases, and 5 bases stayed unmatched. Germline V gene sequence: CDR1 SEHNR, CDR2 FQNEAQ (reference sequence). CDR3 nucleotides: TGTGCCAGCAGCTTCGCCCTAGCGGGAGTAGATACGCAGTATTTT. This codes for CASSFALAGVDTQYF. The full variable domain, with the rest looked up from reference TRBV7-9 and TRBJ2-3, is DTGVSQNPRHKITKRGQNVTFRCDPISEHNRLYWYRQTLGQGPEFLTYFQNEAQLEKSRLLSDRFSAERPKGSFSTLEIQRTEQGDSAMYLCASSFALAGVDTQYFGPGTRLTVL.

The J gene is TRBJ1-1, the V gene TRBV7-3; D is possibly TRBD1 (5 bases). Germline V lookup: CDR1 SGHTA, CDR2 FQGTGA. The CDR3 has 17 amino acids. The germline V and J ends were trimmed by 1 base and 6 bases, with 21 bases remaining between them. CDR3 in amino acids: CASSLKPVGATYSEAFF. CDR3 nucleotides: TGTGCCAGCAGCTTAAAGCCGGTAGGGGCGACTTATTCTGAAGCTTTCTTT.

In DNA form, the CDR3 reads TGTGCCAGCACCTGGAGCTGGTCAATGGGAGCCCAGTACTTC. Its translation: CASTWSWSMGAQYF. The V call is TRBV7-2, the J call TRBJ2-5; a possible D gene is TRBD2 (5 bases). Germline CDR1 reads SGHTA; CDR2 reads FQGNSA. This CDR3 spans 14 amino acids. The V end lost 7 bases, the J end lost 9 bases, and 21 bases lay between the germline ends.

The V and J genes are TRBV14 and TRBJ1-2; D might be TRBD1 (6 bases). Germline CDR1 and CDR2: SGHDN and FVKESK. The ends were cut back, 5 bases at V and 3 bases at J, with 13 bases in the middle. The CDR3 has 14 amino acids. The CDR3 loop is CASSSDRFDYGYTF. Here the CDR3 DNA reads TGTGCCAGCAGCTCCGACAGGTTCGACTATGGCTACACCTTC. Variable domain in full (rest from reference TRBV14 and TRBJ1-2): EAGVTQFPSHSVIEKGQTVTLRCDPISGHDNLYWYRRVMGKEIKFLLHFVKESKQDESGMPNNRFLAERTGGTYSTLKVQPAELEDSGVYFCASSSDRFDYGYTFGSGTRLTVV.

The chain recombines TRBV6-5 with TRBJ2-3, with 7 positions matching TRBD2. The CDR3 totals 15 residues. J was trimmed by 3 bases and V by 4 bases; bases with no gene match: 7. Looked up from germline, CDR1 is MNHEY and CDR2 is SVGAGI. The CDR3 is CASSSPQGGTDTQYF. The CDR3 nucleotides are TGTGCCAGCAGTTCCCCGCAGGGAGGGACAGATACGCAGTATTTT.